This paragraph reports one T cell receptor (beta chain). Its matching antigen is unknown. CDR1 is MNHNS and CDR2 is SASEGT in the germline V gene. V lost 7 bases and J lost 2, with 4 bases in between. The length of the CDR3 is 11 residues. Sequencing was performed with immunoSEQ multiplex PCR; in TCRdb, only in-frame clones are kept and a portion is missing. The sample yields about 3,000 clones, almost 80% seen once. The data belong to a study of T cells and Merkel cell carcinoma outcomes. Points from the study as a whole: In Merkel cell carcinoma, repertoire and T-cell density reportedly predicted outcomes.

Sequencing input: tumor tissue from Merkel cell carcinoma. The origin of this receptor is a human donor with Merkel cell carcinoma. The chain has TRBV6-1 and TRBJ2-3, with D unclear. The CDR3, as DNA: TGTGCCAGCAAGATCACAGATACGCAGTATTTT. It translates to CASKITDTQYF.